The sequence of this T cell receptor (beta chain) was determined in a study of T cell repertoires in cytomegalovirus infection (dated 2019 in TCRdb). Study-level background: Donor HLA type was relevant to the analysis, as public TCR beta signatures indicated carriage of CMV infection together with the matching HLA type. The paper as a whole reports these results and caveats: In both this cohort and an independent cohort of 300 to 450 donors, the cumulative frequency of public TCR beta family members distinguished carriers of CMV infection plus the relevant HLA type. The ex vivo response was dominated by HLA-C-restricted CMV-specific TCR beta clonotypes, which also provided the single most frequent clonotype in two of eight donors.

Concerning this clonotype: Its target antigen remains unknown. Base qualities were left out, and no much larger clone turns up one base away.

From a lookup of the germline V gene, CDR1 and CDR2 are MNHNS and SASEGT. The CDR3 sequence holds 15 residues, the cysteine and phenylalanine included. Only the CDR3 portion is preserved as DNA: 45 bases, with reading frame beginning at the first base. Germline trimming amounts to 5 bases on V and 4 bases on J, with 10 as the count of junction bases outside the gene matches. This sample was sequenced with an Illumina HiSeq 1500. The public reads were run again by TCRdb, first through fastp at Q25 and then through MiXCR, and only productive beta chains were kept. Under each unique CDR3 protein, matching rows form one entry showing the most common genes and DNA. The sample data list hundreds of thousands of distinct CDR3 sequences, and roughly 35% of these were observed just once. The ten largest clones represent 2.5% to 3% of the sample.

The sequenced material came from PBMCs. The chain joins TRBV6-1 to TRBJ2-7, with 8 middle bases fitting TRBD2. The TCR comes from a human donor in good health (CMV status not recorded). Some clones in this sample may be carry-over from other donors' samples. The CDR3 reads CASSYGAGEGYEQYF. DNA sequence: TGTGCCAGCAGTTACGGAGCGGGAGAAGGGTACGAGCAGTACTTC.